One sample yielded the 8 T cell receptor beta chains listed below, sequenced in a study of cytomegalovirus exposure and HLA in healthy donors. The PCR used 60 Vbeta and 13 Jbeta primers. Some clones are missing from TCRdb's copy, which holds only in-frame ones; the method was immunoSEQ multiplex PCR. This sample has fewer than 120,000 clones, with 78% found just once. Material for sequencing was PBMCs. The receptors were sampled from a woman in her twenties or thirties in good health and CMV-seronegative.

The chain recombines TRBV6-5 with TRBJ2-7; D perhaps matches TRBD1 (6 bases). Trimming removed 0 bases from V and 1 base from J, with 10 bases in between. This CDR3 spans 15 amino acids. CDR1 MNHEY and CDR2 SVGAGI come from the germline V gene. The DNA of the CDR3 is TGTGCCAGCAGTTACTCGGGCAGGGGTTCCTACGAGCAGTACTTC. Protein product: CASSYSGRGSYEQYF.

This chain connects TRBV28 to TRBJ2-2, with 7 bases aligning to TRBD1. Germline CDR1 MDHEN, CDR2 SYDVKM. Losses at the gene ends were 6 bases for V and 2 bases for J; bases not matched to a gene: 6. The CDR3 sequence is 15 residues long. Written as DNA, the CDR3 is TGTGCCAGCAGACTAGGGACAGTCAACACCGGGGAGCTGTTTTTT. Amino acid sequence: CASRLGTVNTGELFF.

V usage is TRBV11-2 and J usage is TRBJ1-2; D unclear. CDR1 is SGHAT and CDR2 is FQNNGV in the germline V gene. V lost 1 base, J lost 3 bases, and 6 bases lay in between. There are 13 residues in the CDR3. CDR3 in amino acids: CASSLGPDYGYTF. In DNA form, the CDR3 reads TGTGCCAGCAGCTTAGGGCCAGACTATGGCTACACCTTC.

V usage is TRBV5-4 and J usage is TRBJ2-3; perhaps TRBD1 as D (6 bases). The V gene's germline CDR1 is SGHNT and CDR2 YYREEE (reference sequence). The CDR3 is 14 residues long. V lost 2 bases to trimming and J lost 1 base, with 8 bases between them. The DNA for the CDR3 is TGTGCCAGCAGCTTCAGGGGAGGCACAGATACGCAGTATTTT. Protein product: CASSFRGGTDTQYF.

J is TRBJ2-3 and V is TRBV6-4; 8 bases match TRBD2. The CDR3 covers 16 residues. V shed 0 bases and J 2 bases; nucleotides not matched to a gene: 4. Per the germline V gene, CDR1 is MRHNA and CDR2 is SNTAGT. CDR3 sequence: CASSDSLSGDTDTQYF. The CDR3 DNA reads TGTGCCAGCAGTGACTCGCTTAGCGGGGACACAGATACGCAGTATTTT.

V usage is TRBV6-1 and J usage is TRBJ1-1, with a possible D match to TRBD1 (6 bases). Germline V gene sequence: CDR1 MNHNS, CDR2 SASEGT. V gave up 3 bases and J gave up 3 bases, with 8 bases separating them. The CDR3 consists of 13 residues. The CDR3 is CASSDRGYTEAFF. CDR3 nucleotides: TGTGCCAGCAGTGACAGGGGATACACTGAAGCTTTCTTT.

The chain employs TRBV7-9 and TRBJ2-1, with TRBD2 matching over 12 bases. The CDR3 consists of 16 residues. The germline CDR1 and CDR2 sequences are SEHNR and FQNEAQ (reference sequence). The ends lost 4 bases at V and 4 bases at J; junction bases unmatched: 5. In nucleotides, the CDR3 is TGTGCCAGCAGCTCGAGGACTAGCGGGATTTACAATGAGCAGTTCTTC. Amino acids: CASSSRTSGIYNEQFF.

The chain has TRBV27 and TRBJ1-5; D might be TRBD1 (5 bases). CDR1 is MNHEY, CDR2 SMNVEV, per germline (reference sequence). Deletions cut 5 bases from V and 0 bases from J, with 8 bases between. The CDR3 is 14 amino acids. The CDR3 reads CASSRGGSNQPQHF. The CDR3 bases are TGTGCCAGCAGTCGCGGGGGTAGCAATCAGCCCCAGCATTTT.